This TCR beta chain was sequenced in a study of T cells in Graves' hyperthyroidism and ophthalmopathy (dated by TCRdb to between 2017 and 2020). Turning to the overall study: Peripheral blood was collected at initial diagnosis, before any treatment. The roughly 100 discovery patients were randomly split 7:3 into training and test sets. In addition, the study compared T-cell repertoires in thyroid tissue and in blood from about six Graves' hyperthyroidism patients. Once sampling was done, hyperthyroidism patients were given methimazole at a starting dose of 30 mg daily, whereas ophthalmopathy patients were given high-dose intravenous methylprednisolone. Prospective prediction of ophthalmopathy was tested in an independent validation cohort of fewer than 20 hyperthyroidism patients and 15 to 17 patients who later progressed to ophthalmopathy. A discovery cohort of about a hundred patients, roughly 43 with Graves' ophthalmopathy and 57 with stable Graves' hyperthyroidism, was used to find distinguishing TCR V-J signatures. The paper describes TCR Vbeta CDR3 sequencing of 120 to 150 peripheral blood samples, made up of 43 ophthalmopathy patients, approximately 73 hyperthyroidism patients and roughly 17 progressor patients.

Stable Graves' hyperthyroidism was defined as the absence of progression to ophthalmopathy over 18 months of follow-up. Hyperthyroidism patients were newly diagnosed, had a disease duration of under 2 months, and were aged 18 to 65 years. Exclusion was applied to patients with uncontrolled infections, other autoimmune diseases, pregnancy or lactation. Diagnoses were established on the basis of clinical symptoms, serum thyroxine and TRAb, thyroid ultrasound, and orbital computed tomography. Ficoll-Paque density gradient centrifugation was used to isolate PBMCs from approximately 10 ml of fresh peripheral blood. Total RNA was extracted using Trizol reagent, and RNA quality was assessed on an Agilent 2100 Bioanalyzer. This clonotype was seen a few times. No antigen is known for it. No base quality values were provided; no much bigger clone lies one nucleotide off. Broad study findings and their caveats: Sample size was not statistically predetermined, and blinding of investigators to group allocation was not performed. Most expanded thyroid clonotypes (frequency above 0.001) were also found in blood, which suggests that blood repertoires may mirror thyroid immune responses. In validation, progression to ophthalmopathy was predicted by the model with roughly 71% sensitivity and roughly 72% specificity, a median of approximately 6.5 months before onset. A model built on a 13 V-J signature distinguished ophthalmopathy from stable hyperthyroidism, reaching roughly 88% sensitivity and 81.08% specificity in cross-validation and 80%/75% in testing.

TCR beta CDR3 regions were amplified from RNA transcripts. A first-round RT-PCR of the TCR CDR3 used the HTBI primer set with the Qiagen OneStep RT-PCR kit. Libraries were constructed in a second round of multiplex PCR, after which size selection and purification were performed. The libraries were sequenced on an Illumina HiSeq2000 using paired-end 100 bp reads. The study's processing was this. SOAPnuke was used to process the raw data, removing reads that contained adapters or uncalled bases, had a mean Phred below 15, or lacked an exact match to the constant primer or identifier. COPE v1.2.5 was used to merge the high-quality paired reads, and each unique nucleotide sequence was defined as a clonotype. MiTCR v1.1 was used to align the clonotypes against IMGT TRBV, TRBD and TRBJ reference segments. Analysis was restricted to V-J combinations with a frequency above 0.0001, which covered 99% to 99.2% of repertoires. A TCS score was defined as the ratio of F50 (clonal expansion) to E x V (chaos), with BLOSUM62-based TCRdist applied between CDR3 peptides within each V-J. Welch's t-statistics and random forest reduced 450 to 600 V-J features to 10 to 15, which were used in a naive Bayes classifier (R e1071). TCRdb's own reprocessing of the public reads used fastp at Q25 and MiXCR and kept productive beta chains. Rows with a matching CDR3 protein are joined into one entry that keeps the most common DNA and genes. Here the V and J calls rest on TCRdb's processing, not on the authors' analysis. The sample table shows 300,000 to 450,000 distinct CDR3 sequences, and around 14% are seen once. The ten top clones hold about 11% of the sample.

The origin of this receptor is a woman in her sixties or seventies with Graves' hyperthyroidism. The material sequenced was blood.

Here is the DNA: TGTGCCGCCAGCGGGCAAAATATGGGGTACATTCAGTACTTC. This yields the protein CAASGQNMGYIQYF. The chain employs TRBV6-1 and TRBJ2-4; the D segment could be TRBD2, given 6 matching bases. V and J lose 11 bases and 8 bases, and a span of 22 bases separates them. The CDR3 runs 14 amino acids, cysteine and phenylalanine included. The only DNA kept is the CDR3, 42 bases in frame from the first base. CDR1 and CDR2, looked up from the germline V gene, are MNHNS and SASEGT.